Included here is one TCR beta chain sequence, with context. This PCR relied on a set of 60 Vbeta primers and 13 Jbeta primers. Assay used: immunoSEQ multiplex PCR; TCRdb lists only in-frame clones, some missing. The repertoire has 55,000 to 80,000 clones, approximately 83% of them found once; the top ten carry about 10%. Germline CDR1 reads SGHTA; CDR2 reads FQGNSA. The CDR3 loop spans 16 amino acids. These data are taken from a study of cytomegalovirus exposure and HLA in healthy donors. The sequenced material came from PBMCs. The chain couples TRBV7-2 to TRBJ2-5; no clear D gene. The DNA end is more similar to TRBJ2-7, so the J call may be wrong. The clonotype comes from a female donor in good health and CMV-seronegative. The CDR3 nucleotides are TGTGCCAGCAGCTTAGCGGGTAGCCTCAGCTCCTACGAGCAGTACTTC. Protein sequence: CASSLAGSLSSYEQYF.